These 24 T cell receptor beta chains came from one sample sequenced in a study of blood T cell repertoires in COVID-19. The protocol was immunoSEQ multiplex PCR, while the TCRdb copy is restricted to in-frame clones and leaves out a portion. The data show approximately 94,000 clones, with 65% to 90% seen just once and around 25% held by the top ten. Input material: peripheral blood. These receptors were obtained from a man aged 55 to 70 with acute or convalescent COVID-19.

CDR3 protein: CASSQDLDPGANVLTF. The CDR3 DNA is TGCGCCAGCAGCCAAGATCTGGATCCGGGTGCCAACGTCCTGACTTTC. The chain joins TRBV4-1 to TRBJ2-6; D unresolved. CDR3 length equals 16 residues. Trimming cost V 0 bases and J 7 bases, with 13 bases left between them. Germline V lookup: CDR1 MGHRA, CDR2 YSYEKL.

Points on this clone: At one of its ends the junction is not consistent with the germline gene, which may arise from a read error. This chain links TRBV28 with TRBJ2-4; D unresolved. In germline, CDR1 is MDHEN, CDR2 SYDVKM. The CDR3 has 14 residues. CDR3 in amino acids: CASSLNGYKNILYF. CDR3 DNA: TGTGCCAGCAGTTTAAACGGGTACAAAAACATTCTGTACTTC.

The chain carries TRBV6-6 and TRBJ1-5; D is unclear. This CDR3 comprises 12 residues. Trimming took off 7 bases at V and 6 bases at J, with 10 bases between the two ends. In germline, CDR1 is MNHNY, CDR2 SVGAGI (reference sequence). As DNA, the CDR3 is TGTGCCAGCAACTCCGAGGGTCAGCCCCAGCATTTT. Its protein is CASNSEGQPQHF.

The CDR3, as DNA: TGTGCCAGCAGAGCAGACAGGGTACACACTGAAGCTTTCTTT. This sequence encodes CASRADRVHTEAFF. The V gene is TRBV28, the J gene TRBJ1-1; 7 bases fit TRBD1. V lost 6 bases, J lost 3 bases, and 7 bases stayed unmatched. The CDR3 has 14 residues. From germline, CDR1 is MDHEN and CDR2 SYDVKM.

The chain is built from TRBV2 and TRBJ2-6, with D unresolved. The germline gives CDR1 SNHLY, CDR2 FYNNEI. CDR3 length equals 16 residues. Trimming took off 5 bases at V and 4 bases at J, with 15 bases between the two ends. The CDR3 reads CASSKRTPTGANVLTF. The CDR3 DNA sequence: TGTGCCAGCAGTAAGAGAACCCCCACCGGGGCCAACGTCCTGACTTTC.

This chain connects TRBV10-3 to TRBJ1-2, with 9 positions matching TRBD1. The CDR3 contains 14 residues. Germline assignment: CDR1 ENHRY and CDR2 SYGVKD. Losses at the gene ends were 3 bases for V and 8 bases for J; bases not matched to a gene: 7. The CDR3 region is CAISEVQGAGGYTF. The CDR3 DNA reads TGTGCCATCAGTGAAGTACAGGGGGCAGGGGGCTACACCTTC.

This chain connects TRBV28 to TRBJ2-1; 9 bases are a match to TRBD2. In germline, CDR1 is MDHEN, CDR2 SYDVKM. The CDR3 extends over 14 amino acids. V shed 6 bases and J 7 bases; nucleotides not matched to a gene: 7. As DNA, the CDR3 is TGTGCCAGCAGGCGCGGGGGGGCAGGTAATGAGCAGTTCTTC. It specifies CASRRGGAGNEQFF.

The CDR3 DNA follows: TGTGCCAGCAGCTTATACAGGGAAAACACCATATATTTT. As protein: CASSLYRENTIYF. This chain joins TRBV7-9 and TRBJ1-3, with a weak D call TRBD1 (6 bases). Trimming shortened V by 2 bases and J by 6 bases, and 8 bases separated the two germline ends. CDR3 length equals 13 residues. Germline CDR1 SEHNR, CDR2 FQNEAQ (reference sequence).

V usage is TRBV11-2 and J usage is TRBJ2-1; D might be TRBD2 (7 bases). V was trimmed by 5 bases and J by 2 bases, leaving 16 bases between them. CDR3 length equals 16 residues. Per germline, CDR1 SGHAT and CDR2 FQNNGV. The CDR3: CASSPRGAGTYNEQFF. The CDR3 DNA sequence: TGTGCCAGCAGCCCCCGGGGGGCAGGGACCTACAATGAGCAGTTCTTC. Full variable domain (missing parts from reference TRBV11-2 and TRBJ2-1): EAGVAQSPRYKIIEKRQSVAFWCNPISGHATLYWYQQILGQGPKLLIQFQNNGVVDDSQLPKDRFSAERLKGVDSTLKIQPAKLEDSAVYLCASSPRGAGTYNEQFFGPGTRLTVL.

This clone has just one count. The chain joins TRBV29-1 to TRBJ1-2, with D perhaps matching TRBD1 (6 bases). This CDR3 has 17 residues. V was shortened by 0 bases and J by 4 bases, with 21 bases between the two germline ends. Germline V CDR1 and CDR2: SQVTM, ANQGSEA. The CDR3, as DNA: TGCAGCGTTGAAGATTTGGACAGAGCTAGTAGGGGCTATGGCTACACCTTC. Amino acids: CSVEDLDRASRGYGYTF.

This chain links TRBV10-3 with TRBJ1-3; no clear D. This CDR3 has 15 residues. The V and J ends lost 3 bases and 4 bases respectively, with 13 bases between them. Germline lookup yields CDR1 ENHRY and CDR2 SYGVKD. The CDR3 loop reads CAISDPRAWGNTIYF. CDR3 sequence (DNA): TGTGCCATCAGTGATCCGAGGGCCTGGGGAAACACCATATATTTT.

J is TRBJ1-1 and V is TRBV4-2; 7 bases align to TRBD1. V trimming: 0 bases; J trimming: 10 bases; junction bases outside the gene matches: 2. The CDR3 covers 12 residues. The germline CDR1 and CDR2 sequences are LGHNA and YNFKEQ. CDR3 nucleotides: TGTGCCAGCAGCCAAGAGTCAGGGGGAGCTTTCTTT. Residues: CASSQESGGAFF.

A single count supports this clone. V is TRBV15 and J is TRBJ1-2; a possible D gene is TRBD1 (5 bases). The V and J ends lost 4 bases and 4 bases respectively, with 10 bases between them. The CDR3 loop spans 13 amino acids. Germline V CDR1 and CDR2: LNHNV, YYDKDF (reference sequence). The DNA for the CDR3 is TGTGCCACCAGCAAGGAGACAGCCTATGGCTACACCTTC. This encodes CATSKETAYGYTF.

The chain uses TRBV11-2 and TRBJ2-7; possibly TRBD1 for D (6 bases). Trimming took 5 bases from V and 1 from J, leaving 9 bases between them. Looked up from germline, CDR1 is SGHAT and CDR2 is FQNNGV. This CDR3 is built from 13 residues. The CDR3 bases are TGTGCCAGCAGCCTCGACAGGTCCTACGAGCAGTACTTC. Amino acid sequence: CASSLDRSYEQYF.

This chain links TRBV9 with TRBJ2-1, with TRBD2 matching over 7 bases. Unmatched junction bases numbered 6, after V lost 0 bases and J lost 0 bases. Germline values: CDR1 SGDLS, CDR2 YYNGEE. There are 17 residues in the CDR3. The CDR3 DNA is TGTGCCAGCAGCGTAGAACTAGCGCCCGGCTCCTACAATGAGCAGTTCTTC. Translated, it gives CASSVELAPGSYNEQFF. Looking up the rest from reference TRBV9 and TRBJ2-1 gives the full variable domain: DSGVTQTPKHLITATGQRVTLRCSPRSGDLSVYWYQQSLDQGLQFLIQYYNGEERAKGNILERFSAQQFPDLHSELNLSSLELGDSALYFCASSVELAPGSYNEQFFGPGTRLTVL.

This chain uses TRBV5-1 with TRBJ2-7, with 7 bases aligning to TRBD1. Per the germline V gene, CDR1 is SGHRS and CDR2 is YFSETQ. CDR3 length: 14 amino acids. The trim removed 4 bases at V and 2 bases at J, leaving 6 bases unmatched. CDR3 loop: CASSNPGQTYEQYF. The CDR3 coding sequence is TGCGCCAGCAGCAACCCGGGACAGACCTACGAGCAGTACTTC.

V and J are TRBV6-5 and TRBJ1-5; D gene unclear. Trimming removed 5 bases from V and 3 bases from J, with 14 bases in between. The CDR3 totals 15 residues. The germline V gene has CDR1 MNHEY and CDR2 SVGAGI. The CDR3 nucleotides are TGTGCCAGCAGTCCCTACCCACAGAACAATCAGCCCCAGCATTTT. This gives the protein CASSPYPQNNQPQHF.

This chain joins TRBV2 and TRBJ1-1; TRBD1 is a possible D gene (5 bases). The V gene lost 7 bases and the J gene lost 5 bases, with 11 bases spanning the gap. This CDR3 is 12 amino acids long. Germline V gene data show CDR1 as SNHLY and CDR2 as FYNNEI. CDR3 in DNA: TGTGCCAGCACCCAACGGGGGACTGAAGCTTTCTTT. It specifies CASTQRGTEAFF.

The chain is built from TRBV11-3 and TRBJ2-5, with 13 bases lining up with TRBD2. The CDR3 runs 19 residues. Germline CDR1 is SGHNT and CDR2 is YENEEA. J gave up 4 bases and V 4 bases, and 15 bases lay outside the gene matches. Here the CDR3 reads CASSYAATGTSGVRETQYF. CDR3 coding DNA: TGTGCCAGCAGCTATGCCGCAACCGGGACTAGCGGGGTCAGAGAGACCCAGTACTTC. Filled out from reference TRBV11-3 and TRBJ2-5, the complete variable domain reads EAGVVQSPRYKIIEKKQPVAFWCNPISGHNTLYWYLQNLGQGPELLIRYENEEAVDDSQLPKDRFSAERLKGVDSTLKIQPAELGDSAVYLCASSYAATGTSGVRETQYFGPGTRLLVL.

The V gene is TRBV4-3, the J gene TRBJ1-1; 7 bases map to TRBD1. There are 12 residues in the CDR3. V lost 3 bases to trimming and J lost 6 bases; unmatched junction nucleotides: 1. The germline CDR1 and CDR2 sequences are LGHNA and YSLEER. The CDR3 loop reads CASSQQGAEAFF. CDR3 sequence (DNA): TGCGCCAGCAGCCAGCAGGGGGCTGAAGCTTTCTTT.

The V call is TRBV28, the J call TRBJ2-7, with 8 bases that match TRBD2. The CDR3 runs 14 residues. V dropped 2 bases and J dropped 9; count of bases not matched to a gene: 9. Germline V CDR1 and CDR2: MDHEN, SYDVKM. The chain's CDR3 is CASSLPGRAFGQYF. The CDR3, as DNA: TGTGCCAGCAGTTTACCCGGGAGGGCGTTCGGGCAGTACTTC.

The sample holds many counts of this clone. The chain uses TRBV7-7 and TRBJ2-5, with 7 positions matching TRBD2. Germline CDR1 and CDR2: SSHAT and FNYEAQ (reference sequence). There are 14 residues in the CDR3. Trimming cost V 5 bases and J 1 base; bases outside gene matches: 4. The DNA for the CDR3 is TGTGCCAGCAGCCCGCGGGGGTCCCAAGAGACCCAGTACTTC. Its protein is CASSPRGSQETQYF.

The gene calls are TRBV3-1 (or the pseudogene TRBV3-2) and TRBJ2-2, with 8 bases lining up with TRBD2. This CDR3 is 16 amino acids long. Germline values: CDR1 LGHDT, CDR2 YNNKEL (reference sequence). J was trimmed by 4 bases and V by 4 bases; bases with no gene match: 8. The CDR3 nucleotides read TGTGCCAGCAGCCTCCGGACTAGCCGGAGCACCGGGGAGCTGTTTTTT. Translating gives CASSLRTSRSTGELFF.

This chain connects TRBV24-1 to TRBJ2-5; 10 bases fit TRBD2. CDR1 KGHDR and CDR2 SFDVKD come from the germline V gene. The CDR3 totals 15 residues. With V trimmed by 4 bases and J by 1 base, 2 bases remained unmatched. CDR3 in amino acids: CATSEASGGQETQYF. CDR3 in DNA: TGTGCCACCAGTGAGGCTAGCGGGGGCCAAGAGACCCAGTACTTC.